The TCR beta chain under discussion was sequenced for a study of T-cell reconstitution after alpha-beta-depleted transplantation in children. J lost 5 bases, V lost 4 bases, and 12 bases had no gene match. The CDR3 sequence is 15 residues long. Germline V gene data show CDR1 as SGHRS and CDR2 as YFSETQ. Unique molecular identifiers were built into the TCRbeta library. TCRdb re-called the PCR reads through MiXCR, storing one row per CDR3 protein. The profile shows 250,000 to 300,000 distinct CDR3 sequences, more than 9% of them singletons. The sequences come from PBMCs from the stem cell graft donor, collected from the stem cell graft. The clonotype comes from a human donor who donated a stem cell graft to a child with SCID. The chain couples TRBV5-1 to TRBJ2-7; 7 bases align to TRBD1. The DNA for the CDR3 is TGCGCCAGCAGCGTTCCGGAAAAACAGGGGAACGAGCAGTACTTC. It encodes CASSVPEKQGNEQYF. Using reference TRBV5-1 and TRBJ2-7 for the parts outside the CDR3, the full variable domain is KAGVTQTPRYLIKTRGQQVTLSCSPISGHRSVSWYQQTPGQGLQFLFEYFSETQRNKGNFPGRFSGRQFSNSRSEMNVSTLELGDSALYLCASSVPEKQGNEQYFGPGTRLTVT.